This T cell receptor (beta chain) is from a study of read filtering for tumor transcriptome and immune sequencing. About the study: Revised staging placed eight or nine patients in R-ISS I, some 17 in II, more than 5 in III. Study-wide findings and caveats: Dropping single-read clonotypes raised IR-seq and RNA-seq shared-clonotype correlation.

The library was built from around 400 ng RNA with molecular barcoded adaptors for alpha/delta and beta/gamma chains. TCRdb re-called the reads with MiXCR, one entry per CDR3 protein. Here the sample spans 35,000 to 40,000 distinct CDR3 sequences, approximately 15% being singletons. This clonotype was seen repeatedly, ten times or more. Its antigen is undetermined. At the time of active disease, bone marrow was collected from every patient. The sample consisted of a population of CD138-negative cells sorted from bone marrow. This TCR was sampled from a donor at least 40 years old with multiple myeloma.

The CDR3 region has the DNA TGTGCCAGTAGTATAGATCGGACCAACAACGGGGGCGAGCAGTTCTTC. Protein sequence: CASSIDRTNNGGEQFF. The chain combines TRBV19 with TRBJ2-1; D may match TRBD1 or TRBD2 (6 bases each). CDR1 and CDR2 from the germline V gene are LNHDA and SQIVND (reference sequence). V was trimmed by 0 bases and J by 10 bases, leaving 19 bases between them. The CDR3 is made up of 16 amino acids.